This paragraph reports one T cell receptor (beta chain). These data come from a study of blood T cell repertoires in COVID-19. Across the whole study: The United States, Italy and Spain provided the acute and convalescent COVID-19 samples. From T cells, B-cell-depleted T cells, or PBMCs came the material, which was cDNA or gDNA.

Per the study methods: Estimated nucleated cell counts came from reference gene primer amplification. Only in-frame clones appear in the TCRdb table, and some are missing; sequencing was by immunoSEQ multiplex PCR. That table is the source of V, J and clone size, and D and trimming were worked out from the DNA. The sample consists of tens of thousands of clones, about four fifths of them appearing once. V lost 4 bases, J lost 5 bases, and 27 bases lay in between. Germline V gene sequence: CDR1 SGDLS, CDR2 YYNGEE. This CDR3 is 18 amino acids long. The receptor's source is a woman aged 60-70 years with acute or convalescent COVID-19. This sequence joins TRBV9 and TRBJ2-5; perhaps TRBD2 as D (6 bases). Sequencing was performed on peripheral blood. The CDR3 nucleotides read TGTGCCAGCAGCCGGTCTGGGAGGCAGAGAGGTTCCCTGGAGACCCAGTACTTC. Protein product: CASSRSGRQRGSLETQYF.